This entry is about one TCR beta chain. The clone's antigen remains unknown. The junction and the germline gene differ at one end; a read error may be behind it. The sample comes from a study of blood T cell repertoires in COVID-19 (dated by TCRdb to about 2020). A note on the overall study: Collaborator samples came from the United States, Italy and Spain and covered acute and convalescent phases of COVID-19. The prospective study material was composed of cDNA or gDNA derived from T cells, B-cell-depleted T cells, or PBMCs. The dataset comprised deeply sampled blood TCRbeta repertoires from subjects exposed to, actively infected with, or recovered from COVID-19. A freely available public database, intended as a resource for researchers studying the immune response to SARS-CoV-2, is where the repertoires were released. The samples were drawn from the first 160 participants of the ongoing ImmuneRACE study and from over a thousand subjects provided by 6 global collaborators. Sample metadata almost always included a de-identified subject ID, COVID-19 status, age in years and sex. Where HLA class I and class II types were available, the types were taken from metadata supplied by the sample provider, not from assay-based typing. Summary of the overall study and its limitations: Clinical and demographic metadata were provided uncurated, with the amount varying by source and participant.

In Seattle, one collaborating source enrolled patients while the infection was active and tracked those patients longitudinally over the course of disease. Each collaborating institution followed its own protocols to collect whole blood in K2EDTA tubes. For TCRbeta analysis, collaborators shipped samples as frozen whole blood, isolated PBMCs, or DNA extracted from either of those sample types. The CDR3 has 12 amino acids, counting the end cysteine and phenylalanine. Left in the record is the CDR3 DNA by itself, 36 bases read in frame from the first base. As encoded in the germline V gene, CDR1 is MNHNS while CDR2 is SASEGT. TCRbeta CDR3 regions were amplified from genomic DNA using the immunoSEQ Assay, a bias-controlled multiplex PCR. Under the source paper's analysis protocol: The number of nucleated cells in each sample was estimated from the amplification of reference gene primers within the assay. Sequence reads were collapsed and filtered to measure the absolute abundance of every unique TCRbeta CDR3 rearrangement. For each sample, productive Simpson clonality was calculated as the square root of Simpson's diversity index over productive rearrangements. TCRdb provides this immuneACCESS table in a form limited to in-frame rearrangements. Some clones are lacking; in checked studies, under half of them reflect an unresolved V gene, and why the rest are absent is not known. The D gene and trimming were derived from the DNA, and the V and J assignments and clone size from that table. Across this sample there are roughly 410,000 clones, with 70% to 90% seen only once. Roughly 1.5% of the sample belongs to the ten largest clones.

Input material: peripheral blood. The chain is assembled from TRBV6-1 and TRBJ2-3; matching of 5 bases hints at TRBD1 as the D gene. This clonotype was obtained from a woman aged 35 to 49 with COVID-19, enrolled during active disease. This receptor has the CDR3 CASREGAHTQYF. The DNA sequence reads TGTGCCAGCAGGGAAGGGGCGCATACGCAGTATTTT.